One sample yielded the 30 T cell receptor beta chains listed below, sequenced in a study of blood T cell repertoires in COVID-19. Measured with immunoSEQ multiplex PCR; TCRdb has only the in-frame clones, and not every one. The table includes some 70,000 clones, 75% to 90% detected once. Sequences were obtained from peripheral blood. Receptors were obtained from a man aged 45 to 65 with acute or convalescent COVID-19.

In this sample, this clone turned up once. This chain connects TRBV5-4 to TRBJ2-3; 9 nucleotides align to TRBD1. Germline V gene lookup returns CDR1 SGHNT and CDR2 YYREEE (reference sequence). With 3 bases clipped from V and 2 bases from J, the junction kept 1 base outside the gene matches. CDR3 length: 14 amino acids. The chain's CDR3 is CASSYRGPTDTQYF. DNA for the CDR3: TGTGCCAGCAGCTACAGGGGGCCCACAGATACGCAGTATTTT.

This clone has just one count. The gene calls are TRBV28 and TRBJ2-7, with 8 bases fitting TRBD1. The CDR3 runs to 15 residues. With 1 base clipped from V and 5 bases from J, the junction kept 7 bases outside the gene matches. Germline V lookup: CDR1 MDHEN, CDR2 SYDVKM. The CDR3, as DNA: TGTGCCAGCAGTTTATCAGGGGGCGTTTTCCACGAGCAGTACTTC. Translation: CASSLSGGVFHEQYF.

The CDR3, as DNA: TGTGCCAGCAGTTCGGGACAGAACCAAGAGACCCAGTACTTC. Protein product: CASSSGQNQETQYF. The chain links TRBV6-6 to TRBJ2-5; 7 bases agree with TRBD1. Trimming took 4 bases from V and 0 from J; bases not matched to a gene: 2. Germline loops: CDR1 MNHNY, CDR2 SVGAGI (reference sequence). This CDR3 is built from 14 residues.

The chain is built from TRBV4-3 and TRBJ2-5; 8 bases are a match to TRBD1. The J segment lost 7 bases and the V segment lost 3 bases, leaving 10 bases of the junction unmatched. This CDR3 has 15 residues. CDR1 and CDR2 (germline): LGHNA, YSLEER. The CDR3 region is CASSQEYRGDSTQYF. As DNA, the CDR3 is TGCGCCAGCAGCCAGGAGTACAGGGGGGACTCGACCCAGTACTTC.

The V and J genes are TRBV12-3 or TRBV12-4 and TRBJ2-1; no clear D. V was pared by 3 bases and J by 0 bases, with 3 bases between. The CDR3 consists of 13 residues. DNA of the CDR3: TGTGCCAGCAGTTTCAGCTCCTACAATGAGCAGTTCTTC. Translated, it gives CASSFSSYNEQFF.

This chain uses TRBV5-6 with TRBJ1-6; D remains ambiguous. Per the germline V gene, CDR1 is SGHDT and CDR2 is YYEEEE. Trimming shortened V by 0 bases and J by 7 bases, and 5 bases separated the two germline ends. This CDR3 has 13 amino acids. In DNA form, the CDR3 reads TGTGCCAGCAGCTTGGCGGTGAATTCACCCCTCCACTTT. It is translated as CASSLAVNSPLHF.

The CDR3 coding sequence is TGCGCCAGCAGCCTAAGACTAGCGAGTAGGGACAATGAGCAGTTCTTC. It specifies CASSLRLASRDNEQFF. The chain employs TRBV4-1 and TRBJ2-1, with TRBD2 matching 8 bases. In germline, CDR1 is MGHRA, CDR2 YSYEKL. CDR3 length: 16 residues. The V gene end was trimmed by 4 bases and the J gene end by 5 bases; junction bases not matched to a gene: 10.

The genes are TRBV6-5 and TRBJ1-2; 10 positions match TRBD1. The CDR3 sequence is 14 residues long. Germline V gene lookup returns CDR1 MNHEY and CDR2 SVGAGI. Trimming removed 5 bases from V and 7 bases from J; junction bases left unmatched: 7. CDR3 nucleotides: TGTGCCAGCAGTAATCCGGGACAGGGGTCTGGCTACACCTTC. It is translated as CASSNPGQGSGYTF.

This clone has a single count. V is TRBV7-3 and J is TRBJ2-7; 8 nucleotides align to TRBD1. There are 14 residues in the CDR3. The junction had 3 bases not matched to a gene; V was cut back by 5 bases and J by 0 bases. The germline gives CDR1 SGHTA, CDR2 FQGTGA. As DNA, the CDR3 is TGTGCCAGCAGCCGGGACAGGAGCTCCTACGAGCAGTACTTC. Its protein is CASSRDRSSYEQYF.

This clone was recorded only once. The V call is TRBV7-9, the J call TRBJ1-1; D ambiguous. The CDR3 spans 13 residues. Germline V gene data show CDR1 as SEHNR and CDR2 as FQNEAQ (reference sequence). V was trimmed by 1 base and J by 9 bases, leaving 12 bases between them. The CDR3 sequence: CASSLGFRSQAFF. In nucleotides, the CDR3 is TGTGCCAGCAGCTTAGGATTCCGGAGCCAAGCTTTCTTT.

The genes are TRBV4-3 and TRBJ1-2; D remains unclear. There are 17 residues in the CDR3. Trimming removed 0 bases at V and 1 base at J, with 15 bases between. Germline-derived CDR1 and CDR2 are LGHNA and YSLEER. CDR3 DNA: TGCGCCAGCAGCCAAGATCACGTGACAACGATTAACTATGGCTACACCTTC. Residues: CASSQDHVTTINYGYTF.

CDR3 bases: TGTGCCAGCAGCGACCGGGACAGGGTGGACAATGAGCAGTTCTTC. This encodes CASSDRDRVDNEQFF. J is TRBJ2-1 and V is TRBV9, with 9 bases fitting TRBD1. CDR1 and CDR2 (germline): SGDLS, YYNGEE. The CDR3 length is 15 residues. V dropped 3 bases and J dropped 5; count of bases not matched to a gene: 6.

The gene calls are TRBV7-2 and TRBJ2-3, with TRBD2 matching 8 bases. V lost 4 bases, J lost 9 bases, and 3 bases stayed unmatched. The CDR3 has 12 residues. The germline V gene encodes CDR1 SGHTA and CDR2 FQGNSA. The CDR3 spells CASSYGGETQYF. The CDR3 nucleotides are TGTGCCAGCAGCTACGGGGGGGAAACGCAGTATTTT.

This chain joins TRBV9 and TRBJ1-2; a weak D match, TRBD1 (5 bases). The CDR3 spans 15 residues. With 0 bases removed from V and 0 bases from J, the gap between germline ends came to 9 bases. Germline V gene sequence: CDR1 SGDLS, CDR2 YYNGEE. CDR3 nucleotides: TGTGCCAGCAGCGTAGAAGACAGAGCTAACTATGGCTACACCTTC. It specifies CASSVEDRANYGYTF.

The chain combines TRBV29-1 with TRBJ2-2; 8 bases line up with TRBD2. V lost 7 bases and J lost 5; bases outside the gene matches: 9. In germline, CDR1 is SQVTM, CDR2 ANQGSEA. The CDR3 covers 14 residues. The CDR3 region has the DNA TGCAGCGCCGCCGCGGCGGGAGGTACCGGGGAGCTGTTTTTT. It translates to CSAAAAGGTGELFF.

The CDR3 loop reads CASSLGRGYEQYV. The CDR3 bases are TGTGCCAGCAGCTTGGGCAGGGGCTACGAGCAGTACGTC. V gene TRBV7-2 combines with J gene TRBJ2-7; D is possibly TRBD1 (6 bases). Per the germline V gene, CDR1 is SGHTA and CDR2 is FQGNSA. This CDR3 comprises 13 residues. V dropped 3 bases and J dropped 3 bases, with 9 bases sitting between them.

The chain carries TRBV28 and TRBJ2-1; the match to TRBD1 covers 9 bases. V shed 8 bases and J 1 base; nucleotides not matched to a gene: 9. CDR1 MDHEN and CDR2 SYDVKM come from the germline V gene. The CDR3 runs to 16 residues. The CDR3 DNA sequence: TGTGCCAGCTCTCTCCCCGACAGGGGGTCCTACAATGAGCAGTTCTTC. Its protein product is CASSLPDRGSYNEQFF.

The chain employs TRBV28 and TRBJ2-7, with 7 bases aligning to TRBD2. With V trimmed by 6 bases and J by 1 base, 9 bases remained unmatched. This CDR3 has 15 amino acids. Germline V gives CDR1 MDHEN, CDR2 SYDVKM. For the CDR3, the DNA is TGTGCCAGCAGCAGCGACGGGCGGGGGTCCTACGAGCAGTACGTC. It is translated as CASSSDGRGSYEQYV.

This chain uses TRBV29-1 with TRBJ2-1; TRBD2 matches 7 bases. The CDR3 spans 14 residues. Germline-derived CDR1 and CDR2 are SQVTM and ANQGSEA. Trimming took 7 bases from V and 3 from J; bases not matched to a gene: 9. The CDR3 region has the DNA TGCAGCGGGGAGGGGATCCCCGGCTACAATGAGCAGTTCTTC. Its protein product is CSGEGIPGYNEQFF.

The chain joins TRBV2 to TRBJ2-2; 12 bases agree with TRBD2. This CDR3 has 15 amino acids. Trimming cost V 5 bases and J 4 bases; bases outside gene matches: 2. Germline-derived CDR1 and CDR2 are SNHLY and FYNNEI. CDR3 sequence reads: CASSLTSGSTGELFF. For the CDR3, the DNA is TGTGCCAGCAGTCTGACTAGCGGGAGCACCGGGGAGCTGTTTTTT.

The CDR3 loop reads CASTSGQAYEQYF. The CDR3 coding sequence is TGTGCCAGCACCTCGGGACAGGCCTACGAGCAGTACTTC. The chain recombines TRBV12-3 or TRBV12-4 with TRBJ2-7; 8 bases match TRBD1. The CDR3 has 13 amino acids. Trimming removed 7 bases from V and 2 bases from J; junction bases left unmatched: 4.

This rearrangement joins TRBV27 to TRBJ1-1, with TRBD1 identical over 7 bases. Losses at the gene ends were 3 bases for V and 7 bases for J; bases not matched to a gene: 8. The CDR3 is 14 amino acids. Germline V gene data show CDR1 as MNHEY and CDR2 as SMNVEV (reference sequence). The CDR3 here is CASSFRVSGGEAFF. CDR3 nucleotides: TGTGCCAGCAGTTTCCGCGTCTCAGGGGGTGAAGCTTTCTTT.

The genes are TRBV5-4 and TRBJ2-7; 8 bases line up with TRBD2. This CDR3 has 15 residues. The germline gives CDR1 SGHNT, CDR2 YYREEE (reference sequence). The V gene end was trimmed by 1 base and the J gene end by 5 bases; junction bases not matched to a gene: 8. DNA of the CDR3: TGTGCCAGCAGCTTGTCGGGACTAGACTTGCACGAGCAGTACTTC. This codes for CASSLSGLDLHEQYF.

Only a few counts were recorded for this clone. The V gene is TRBV6-6, the J gene TRBJ1-4; TRBD1 might be the D (5 bases). This CDR3 spans 15 amino acids. Germline-derived CDR1 and CDR2 are MNHNY and SVGAGI (reference sequence). Trimming cost V 5 bases and J 2 bases, with 12 bases left between them. The DNA for the CDR3 is TGTGCCAGCAGTCCCCCGGGGACTACTAATGAAAAACTGTTTTTT. The encoded protein is CASSPPGTTNEKLFF.

V and J are TRBV2 and TRBJ1-6; TRBD1 matches 10 bases. Germline V gene sequence: CDR1 SNHLY, CDR2 FYNNEI. This CDR3 contains 13 residues. With V trimmed by 11 bases and J by 6 bases, 4 bases remained unmatched. CDR3 sequence (DNA): TGTGCCGGATGGACAGGGGGTAATTCACCCCTCCACTTT. Amino acids: CAGWTGGNSPLHF.

The chain links TRBV27 to TRBJ1-5; 9 bases fit TRBD1. V dropped 2 bases and J dropped 6; count of bases not matched to a gene: 5. CDR1 is MNHEY, CDR2 SMNVEV, per germline (reference sequence). The CDR3 totals 15 residues. CDR3 region: CASSLTGQGRQPQHF. The CDR3 region has the DNA TGTGCCAGCAGTTTAACGGGACAGGGTCGTCAGCCCCAGCATTTT.

The chain is built from TRBV2 and TRBJ1-2, with unresolved D. The germline CDR1 and CDR2 sequences are SNHLY and FYNNEI. This CDR3 spans 12 amino acids. Trimming removed 5 bases from V and 5 bases from J, with 9 bases in between. This chain's CDR3 is CASSPEEYGYTF. CDR3 DNA sequence: TGTGCCAGCAGTCCCGAGGAGTATGGCTACACCTTC.

V is TRBV4-3 and J is TRBJ1-3, with D maybe TRBD1 (5 bases). Germline CDR1 LGHNA, CDR2 YSLEER. This CDR3 region has 15 residues. Between the trimmed V and J ends, which lost 0 bases and 1 base, there was a span of 7 bases. The CDR3 DNA reads as TGCGCCAGCAGCCAAGATTCAGGGTCTGGAAACACCATATATTTT. The encoded protein is CASSQDSGSGNTIYF.

The V gene is TRBV2, the J gene TRBJ2-3; TRBD2 aligns across 8 bases. The CDR3 runs 17 residues. CDR1 SNHLY and CDR2 FYNNEI come from the germline V gene. V dropped 2 bases and J dropped 0; count of bases not matched to a gene: 7. This chain's CDR3 is CASSEFLAGYSTDTQYF. As DNA, the CDR3 is TGTGCCAGCAGTGAATTTTTAGCGGGATATAGCACAGATACGCAGTATTTT.

This clone has only one observation. The chain couples TRBV7-9 to TRBJ1-2, with D maybe TRBD1 (5 bases). V was shortened by 1 base and J by 8 bases, with 11 bases between the two germline ends. This CDR3 contains 13 residues. Germline CDR1 is SEHNR and CDR2 is FQNEAQ (reference sequence). In DNA form, the CDR3 reads TGTGCCAGCAGCTTAGATTCAGGGAACGGCTACACCTTC. Protein: CASSLDSGNGYTF.